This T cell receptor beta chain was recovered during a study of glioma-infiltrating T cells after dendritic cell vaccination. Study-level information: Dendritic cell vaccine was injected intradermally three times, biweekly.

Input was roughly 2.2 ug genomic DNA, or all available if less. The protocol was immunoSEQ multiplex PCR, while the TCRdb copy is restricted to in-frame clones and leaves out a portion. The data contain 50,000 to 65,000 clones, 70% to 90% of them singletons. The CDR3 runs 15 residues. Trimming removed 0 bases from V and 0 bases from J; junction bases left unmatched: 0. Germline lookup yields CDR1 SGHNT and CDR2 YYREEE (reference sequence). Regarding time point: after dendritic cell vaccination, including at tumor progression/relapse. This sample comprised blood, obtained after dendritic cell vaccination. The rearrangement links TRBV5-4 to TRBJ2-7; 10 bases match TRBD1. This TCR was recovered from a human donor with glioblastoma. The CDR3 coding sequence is TGTGCCAGCAGCTTGGGGACAGGGGGCTCCTACGAGCAGTACTTC. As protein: CASSLGTGGSYEQYF.